A selection of T cell receptor beta chains follows, all from one sample in a study of blood T cell repertoires in COVID-19. Using immunoSEQ multiplex PCR, the repertoire was profiled, and TCRdb retains in-frame clones only, with some absent. Among roughly 260,000 clones, about 88% were seen once, and the ten largest hold roughly 3.9%. Source material: peripheral blood. Receptor source: a man in his sixties who had recovered from COVID-19. The CDR3 runs from the conserved cysteine through the conserved F or W. A D gene is named only where the DNA matches it firmly. Rows may omit the clone size; those that give it use once, few, many or a size class.

-	TRBV3-1/TRBV3-2	-	TRBJ1-1	CASSQDAGNTEAFF	TGTGCCAGCAGCCAAGATGCAGGGAACACTGAAGCTTTCTTT
TRBD1	TRBV7-6	-	TRBJ2-2	CASSLKDRSILGELFF	TGTGCCAGCAGCCTCAAGGACAGGTCTATACTCGGGGAGCTGTTTTTT
-	TRBV11-2	-	TRBJ2-5	CASSPGFSQETQYF	TGTGCCAGCAGCCCAGGGTTCTCACAAGAGACCCAGTACTTC
-	TRBV20-1	-	TRBJ1-1	CSAAPGRAFF	TGCAGTGCTGCCCCCGGGAGGGCTTTCTTT
-	TRBV19	-	TRBJ1-4	CASKKSRTSDEKLFF	TGTGCCAGTAAGAAGTCCAGAACAAGCGATGAAAAACTGTTTTTT
TRBD1	TRBV6-1	-	TRBJ2-5	CASSETGTGLLETQYF	TGTGCCAGCAGTGAAACCGGGACAGGGCTCTTGGAGACCCAGTACTTC
-	TRBV4-2	-	TRBJ2-3	CASSQGDGGRVTDTQYF	TGTGCCAGCAGCCAAGGAGACGGGGGGCGGGTCACAGATACGCAGTATTTT
TRBD2	TRBV24-1	-	TRBJ2-3	CATSLAGGQVEDTQYF	TGTGCCACGAGCTTAGCGGGGGGGCAGGTCGAAGATACGCAGTATTTT
TRBD1	TRBV9	-	TRBJ2-1	CASSVARGGVQFF	TGTGCCAGCAGCGTAGCTCGAGGGGGCGTTCAGTTCTTC
-	TRBV7-2	-	TRBJ1-2	CASSLVGRGGYTF	TGTGCCAGCAGCTTAGTCGGCAGAGGAGGCTACACCTTC
-	TRBV21-1	few	TRBJ1-6	CASGRVADNNSPLHF	TGTGCCAGCGGTCGGGTGGCTGATAATAATTCACCCCTCCACTTT
TRBD2	TRBV5-5	-	TRBJ2-5	CASSTSGGAGYQETQYF	TGTGCCAGCTCCACTAGCGGGGGGGCCGGGTACCAAGAGACCCAGTACTTC
TRBD2	TRBV6-5	-	TRBJ2-5	CASRKAGQETQYF	TGTGCCAGCAGGAAAGCGGGGCAGGAGACCCAGTACTTC
-	TRBV6-5	-	TRBJ1-2	CASSYGPLNYGYTF	TGTGCCAGCAGTTACGGGCCGCTTAACTATGGCTACACCTTC
-	TRBV12-3/TRBV12-4	-	TRBJ2-1	CASSLRGPEQFF	TGTGCCAGCAGTTTGAGAGGGCCTGAGCAGTTCTTC
TRBD2	TRBV6-5	-	TRBJ2-1	CASSPGLLLNEQFF	TGTGCCAGCAGCCCGGGACTACTTCTCAATGAGCAGTTCTTC
-	TRBV18	-	TRBJ1-2	CASSPRGTRDTNYGYTF	TGTGCCAGCTCACCACGTGGAACTAGGGACACAAACTATGGCTACACCTTC
-	TRBV29-1	-	TRBJ2-7	CSVRTEPYYEQYF	TGCAGCGTCAGGACAGAACCCTACTACGAGCAGTACTTC
-	TRBV7-2	-	TRBJ1-5	CASSLDRDSNQPQHF	TGTGCCAGCAGCTTAGACAGGGATAGCAATCAGCCCCAGCATTTT
-	TRBV6-6	-	TRBJ1-2	CASSRGENYGYTF	TGTGCCAGCAGTCGCGGGGAAAACTATGGCTACACCTTC
-	TRBV6-5	-	TRBJ1-3	CASSYGVGVENTIYF	TGTGCCAGCAGTTACGGGGTAGGGGTTGAAAACACCATATATTTT
-	TRBV7-2	-	TRBJ1-5	CASSLVGDARQPQHF	TGTGCCAGCAGCTTAGTAGGGGATGCGCGTCAGCCCCAGCATTTT
TRBD2	TRBV12-5	-	TRBJ2-1	CASGLGLAYNEQFF	TGTGCTAGTGGTTTGGGACTAGCTTACAATGAGCAGTTCTTC
-	TRBV11-2	-	TRBJ2-7	CASSLDWTVEQYF	TGTGCCAGCAGCTTAGACTGGACAGTCGAGCAGTACTTC
-	TRBV2	-	TRBJ1-1	CASSSEGVASTEAFF	TGTGCCAGCAGTTCAGAGGGGGTCGCGAGCACTGAAGCTTTCTTT
-	TRBV9	-	TRBJ2-7	CASSVGTGNPTYEQYF	TGTGCCAGCAGCGTAGGTACAGGGAACCCCACCTACGAGCAGTACTTC
TRBD1	TRBV7-8	-	TRBJ1-2	CASSLSTGGNYGYTF	TGTGCCAGCAGCTTATCGACAGGGGGTAACTATGGCTACACCTTC
-	TRBV6-5	once	TRBJ1-4	CASSYSSGGLGEKLFF	TGTGCCAGCAGTTACTCGAGCGGAGGGTTAGGTGAAAAACTGTTTTTT
TRBD1	TRBV7-8	-	TRBJ1-1	CASSLPQGVLQAFF	TGTGCCAGCAGCTTACCGCAGGGGGTCTTACAAGCTTTCTTT
TRBD1	TRBV10-2	-	TRBJ1-4	CASSDGTGNEKLFF	TGCGCCAGCAGTGATGGGACAGGGAATGAAAAACTGTTTTTT
TRBD1	TRBV7-2	-	TRBJ1-3	CASSFTGDPGNTIYF	TGTGCCAGCAGCTTCACAGGGGATCCTGGAAACACCATATATTTT
TRBD2	TRBV7-3	-	TRBJ2-3	CASSRTSGGSDTQYF	TGTGCCAGCAGCCGGACTAGCGGGGGTTCGGATACGCAGTATTTT
-	TRBV21-1	few	TRBJ1-6	CASSKVRGQGVSPLHF	TGTGCCAGCAGCAAAGTCAGGGGACAGGGGGTTTCACCCCTCCACTTT
-	TRBV2	-	TRBJ2-6	CASSAGNSGANVLTF	TGTGCCAGCAGTGCAGGGAACTCTGGGGCCAACGTCCTGACTTTC
TRBD2	TRBV5-1	-	TRBJ2-3	CASSLGTSGGTTDTQYF	TGCGCCAGCAGCTTGGGGACTAGCGGGGGTACCACAGATACGCAGTATTTT
-	TRBV4-1	few	TRBJ1-1	CASSQTLTRVGGSDTEAFF	TGCGCCAGCAGCCAAACCCTGACTCGGGTGGGGGGAAGTGACACTGAAGCTTTCTTT
TRBD2	TRBV7-6	-	TRBJ2-3	CASSTSGGAEDTQYF	TGTGCCAGCAGCACGAGCGGGGGGGCCGAGGATACGCAGTATTTT
-	TRBV5-6	-	TRBJ2-7	CASSLDGVARSYEQYF	TGTGCCAGCAGCTTGGACGGGGTCGCGCGGTCCTACGAGCAGTACTTC
-	TRBV5-1	-	TRBJ2-7	CASSLDRTKSGYEQYF	TGCGCCAGCAGCTTGGACCGCACAAAATCGGGCTACGAGCAGTACTTC
TRBD1	TRBV7-3	-	TRBJ2-1	CASSSRTGDNEQFF	TGTGCCAGCAGCTCGCGGACAGGGGACAATGAGCAGTTCTTC
TRBD2	TRBV18	once	TRBJ2-5	CASSPKAGGSETQYF	TGTGCCAGCTCACCAAAGGCGGGGGGGTCGGAGACCCAGTACTTC
TRBD2	TRBV5-4	-	TRBJ2-7	CASSPKGTSGAYEQYF	TGTGCCAGCAGCCCGAAGGGGACTAGCGGAGCCTACGAGCAGTACTTC
-	TRBV4-1	-	TRBJ1-4	CASRRAAATNEKLFF	TGCGCCAGCAGGCGGGCGGCAGCAACTAATGAAAAACTGTTTTTT